This T cell receptor beta chain was profiled in a study of regulatory T cells in long-lasting Graves disease. With regard to this clonotype: Its antigen is unknown.

Study-wide results and caveats: Among samples with persistent disease, TRBV28, TRBJ1-2 and TRBJ2-5 were favored. Sample size was small, which may have lowered accuracy.

Both iRepertoire HTBI primers and Arm-PCR of CDR3 regions were used to build the TCR beta libraries. TCRdb used MiXCR to reprocess the multiplex PCR reads, holding one entry per CDR3 protein. The sample lists approximately 470,000 distinct CDR3 sequences, around 21% occurring once. The V gene's germline CDR1 is MNHNS and CDR2 SASEGT. CDR3 size: 12 residues. With 6 bases removed from V and 5 bases from J, the gap between germline ends came to 8 bases. Described time point: persistent/refractory GD, antithyroid drugs over 5 years with positive TRAb. RNA extracted from PBMCs served as the sequencing template.

The rearrangement uses TRBV6-1 and TRBJ2-4, with unresolved D. The sequence derives from a female donor with Graves disease. Sequenced material: peripheral blood mononuclear cells (PBMCs), taken when the disease was refractory, from a patient treated with antithyroid drugs. The CDR3 nucleotides read TGTGCCAGCAGCCAAGACCAAAACATTCAGTACTTC. Encoded protein: CASSQDQNIQYF.